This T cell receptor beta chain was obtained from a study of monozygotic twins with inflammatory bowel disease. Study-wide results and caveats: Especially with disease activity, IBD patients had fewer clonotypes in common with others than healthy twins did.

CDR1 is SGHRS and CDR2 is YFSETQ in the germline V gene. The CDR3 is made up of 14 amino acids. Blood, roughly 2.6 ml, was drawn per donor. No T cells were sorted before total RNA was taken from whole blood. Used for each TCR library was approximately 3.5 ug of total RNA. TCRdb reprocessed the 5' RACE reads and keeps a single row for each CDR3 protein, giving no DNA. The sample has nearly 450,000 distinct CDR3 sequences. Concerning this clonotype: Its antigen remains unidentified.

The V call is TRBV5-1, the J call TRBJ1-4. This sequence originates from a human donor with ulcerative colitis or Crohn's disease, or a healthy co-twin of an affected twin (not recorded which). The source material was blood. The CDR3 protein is CASSLEVANEKLFF.